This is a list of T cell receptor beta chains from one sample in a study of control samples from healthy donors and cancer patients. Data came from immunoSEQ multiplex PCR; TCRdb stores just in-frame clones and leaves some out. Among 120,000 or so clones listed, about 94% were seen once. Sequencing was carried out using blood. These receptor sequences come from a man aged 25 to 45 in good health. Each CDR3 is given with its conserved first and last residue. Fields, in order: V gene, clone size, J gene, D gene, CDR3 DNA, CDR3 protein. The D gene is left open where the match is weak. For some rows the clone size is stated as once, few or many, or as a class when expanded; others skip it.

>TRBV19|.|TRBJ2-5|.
TGTGCCAGTAGTATAGCGGGGGAGGAGACCCAGTACTTC
CASSIAGEETQYF
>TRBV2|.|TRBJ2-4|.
TGTGCCAGCAAAGGGGTGGACAAAAACATTCAGTACTTC
CASKGVDKNIQYF
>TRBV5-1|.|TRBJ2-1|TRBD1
TGCGCCAGCAGACTGGACAGGGTCTCCTACAATGAGCAGTTCTTC
CASRLDRVSYNEQFF
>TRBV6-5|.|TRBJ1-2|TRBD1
TGTGCCAGCAGAGACAGGGGCGGCGGCTACACCTTC
CASRDRGGGYTF
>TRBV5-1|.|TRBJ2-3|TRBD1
TGCGCCAGCAGCCCGGACAGGTTGGCAGATACGCAGTATTTT
CASSPDRLADTQYF
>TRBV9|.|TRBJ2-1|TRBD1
TGTGCCAGCAGCCCACGACAGGGGACGCCGCCTATCAATGAGCAGTTCTTC
CASSPRQGTPPINEQFF
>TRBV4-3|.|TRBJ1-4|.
TGCGCCAGCAGCCAGGATAGGGCTGAATCTACAACTAATGAAAAACTGTTTTTT
CASSQDRAESTTNEKLFF
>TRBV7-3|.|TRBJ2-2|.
TGTGCCAGCAGCTACTACTCAGGCACCGGGGAGCTGTTTTTT
CASSYYSGTGELFF
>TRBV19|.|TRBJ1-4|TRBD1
TGTGCCAGTAACCTGCCCGGGACAGGGGGAGAAAAACTGTTTTTT
CASNLPGTGGEKLFF
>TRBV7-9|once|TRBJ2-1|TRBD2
TGTGCCAGCAGCTTATTGGGGGGGATTTACAATGAGCAGTTCTTC
CASSLLGGIYNEQFF
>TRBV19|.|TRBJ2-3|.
TGTGCCAGTAGACCGGACAGCTCTAGCACAGATACGCAGTATTTT
CASRPDSSSTDTQYF
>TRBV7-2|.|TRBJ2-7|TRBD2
TGTGCCAGCAGCCCACGGGCTGCGGTAGCGGGGGGCGCCTACGAGCAGTACTTC
CASSPRAAVAGGAYEQYF
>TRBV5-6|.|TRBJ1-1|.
TGTGCCAGCAGCTTCAGCAGGGAGGCTTTCTTT
CASSFSREAFF
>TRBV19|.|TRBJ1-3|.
TGTGCCAGTAGCCCCGCGGGGACGGCCTCTGGAAACACCATATATTTT
CASSPAGTASGNTIYF
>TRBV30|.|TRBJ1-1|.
TGTGCCTGGAGTGTACGTTCCGGGACTGAAGCTTTCTTT
CAWSVRSGTEAFF
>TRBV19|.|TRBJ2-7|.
TGTGCCAGTAGTCTCCAGGGGACTTCCTACGAGCAGTACTTC
CASSLQGTSYEQYF
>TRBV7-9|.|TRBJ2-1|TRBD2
TGTGCCAGCAGCTCCCCTAGAGGGCGGGAGAATCACAATGAGCAGTTCTTC
CASSSPRGRENHNEQFF
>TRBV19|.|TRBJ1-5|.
TGTGCCACCTTAACCCCCAATCAGCCCCAGCATTTT
CATLTPNQPQHF
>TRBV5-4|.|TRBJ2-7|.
TGTGCCAGCAGCTTCGGGGGGACAAGCGAGCAGTACTTC
CASSFGGTSEQYF
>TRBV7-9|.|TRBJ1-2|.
TGTGCCAGCAGCTTAGCTTCTTCGACAGCCGATGGCTACACCTTC
CASSLASSTADGYTF
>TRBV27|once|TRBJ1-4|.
TGTGCCAGCAGCCGACGGGGAGGTGAAAAACTGTTTTTT
CASSRRGGEKLFF
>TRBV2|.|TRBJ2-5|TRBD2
TGTGCCAGCAGTGATGGGGTACTAGCGGGTTCCCAAGAGACCCAGTACTTC
CASSDGVLAGSQETQYF
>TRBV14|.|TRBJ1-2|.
TGTGCCAGCAGCCAAGATGGTTGGTTAGGTACCAACGGCTACACCTTC
CASSQDGWLGTNGYTF
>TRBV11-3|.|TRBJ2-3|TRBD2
TGTGCCAGCAGCTTAACTAGCGGAGAGACAGATACGCAGTATTTT
CASSLTSGETDTQYF
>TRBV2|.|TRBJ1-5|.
TGTGCCAGCAGTGGACAGACCCAGCCCCAGCATTTT
CASSGQTQPQHF
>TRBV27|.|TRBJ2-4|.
TGTGCCAGCAGTCGGCAGGCTACCTTGGAAAACATTCAGTACTTC
CASSRQATLENIQYF
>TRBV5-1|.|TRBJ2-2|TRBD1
TGCGCCAGCAGCTTGGTCGACAGGGGGCGAGGCGGGGAGCTGTTTTTT
CASSLVDRGRGGELFF
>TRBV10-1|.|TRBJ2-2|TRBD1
TGCGCCAGCAGCGCCCGACAGGGGGCTGCCACCGGGGAGCTGTTTTTT
CASSARQGAATGELFF
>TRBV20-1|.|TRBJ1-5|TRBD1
TGCAGTGCTATTGAACAGGGGGTTGGCAATCAGCCCCAGCATTTT
CSAIEQGVGNQPQHF
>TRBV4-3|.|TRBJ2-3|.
TGCGCCAGCAGCCGGCAAGTGGGGAATACGCAGTATTTT
CASSRQVGNTQYF
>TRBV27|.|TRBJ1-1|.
TGTGCCAGCAGTTGGGGGGGCTACACTGAAGCTTTCTTT
CASSWGGYTEAFF
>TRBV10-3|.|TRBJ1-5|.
TGTGCCATCAGTTCGGACACGGGCAATCAGCCCCAGCATTTT
CAISSDTGNQPQHF
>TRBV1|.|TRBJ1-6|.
TGCACCAGCGAGGGGCAGGGGAATTCACCCCTCCACTTT
CTSEGQGNSPLHF
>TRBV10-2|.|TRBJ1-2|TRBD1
TGCGCCAGCAGTGAAGGGACAGAGTATGGCTACACCTTC
CASSEGTEYGYTF
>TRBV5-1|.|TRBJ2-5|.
TGCGCCAGCAGTCGGGACCAAGGAGAGACCCAGTACTTC
CASSRDQGETQYF
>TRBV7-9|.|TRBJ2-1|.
TGTGCCAGCCGCCCCCCCATGGGCAGGGAGCAAGATGAGCAGTTCTTC
CASRPPMGREQDEQFF
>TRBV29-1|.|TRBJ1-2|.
TGCAGCGTTGATACCATCCAGGGCATCCCGGGCTACACCTTC
CSVDTIQGIPGYTF
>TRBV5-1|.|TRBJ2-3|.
TGCGCCAGCAGCGGAGGGGCTTCCACTAGCACAGATACGCAGTATTTT
CASSGGASTSTDTQYF
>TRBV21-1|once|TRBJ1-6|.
TGTGCCAGCAGCAAAGTGGAGGGTAGCTCACCCCTCCACTTT
CASSKVEGSSPLHF
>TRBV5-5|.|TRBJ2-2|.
TGTGCCAGCAGCTTTCTTGGGACCGGGGAGCTGTTTTTT
CASSFLGTGELFF
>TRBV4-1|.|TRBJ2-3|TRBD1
TGCGCCAGCAGCCGATTACCGGGACAGGGGGCAGATACGCAGTATTTT
CASSRLPGQGADTQYF
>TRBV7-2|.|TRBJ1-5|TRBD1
TGTGCCAGCAGCTTAAAAGGGAGCGGACAGGGGGCGAGGCAGCCCCAGCATTTT
CASSLKGSGQGARQPQHF
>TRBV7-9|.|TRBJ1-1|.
TGTGCCAGCAGCTTACTTGCGACAAACACTGAAGCTTTCTTT
CASSLLATNTEAFF
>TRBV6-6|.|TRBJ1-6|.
TGTGCCAGCAGTACCCCCCCCAGCTATGCTAGTTCACCCCTCCACTTT
CASSTPPSYASSPLHF
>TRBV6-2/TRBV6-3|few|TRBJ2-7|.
TGTGCCAGCAGTACTACGGGGGGCCCCTTCTACGAGCAGTACTTC
CASSTTGGPFYEQYF
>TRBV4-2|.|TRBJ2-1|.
TGTGCCAGCAGCTTTATAGGGCGGGGATACAATGAGCAGTTCTTC
CASSFIGRGYNEQFF
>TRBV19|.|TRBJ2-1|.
TGTGCCAGTAGTATACCGGGGAGAGCATACAATGAGCAGTTCTTC
CASSIPGRAYNEQFF
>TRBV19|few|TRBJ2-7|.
TGTGCCACCTCGGACAGAACCTACGAGCAGTACTTC
CATSDRTYEQYF
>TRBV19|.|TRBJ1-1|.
TGTGCCAGTAGTATGTGGCAGACCCCTGAAGCTTTCTTT
CASSMWQTPEAFF
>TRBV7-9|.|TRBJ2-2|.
TGTGCCAGCAGCTTAGGGTTCGGGGAGCTGTTTTTT
CASSLGFGELFF
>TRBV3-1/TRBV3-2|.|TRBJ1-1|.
TGTGCCAGTTCGAGGGACACTGAAGCTTTCTTT
CASSRDTEAFF
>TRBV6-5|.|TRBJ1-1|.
TGTGCCATCACTCTAAACACTGAAGCTTTCTTT
CAITLNTEAFF
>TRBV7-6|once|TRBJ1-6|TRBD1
TGTGCCAGCAGCTTATCGGGACAGGGAAATTCACCCCTCCACTTT
CASSLSGQGNSPLHF
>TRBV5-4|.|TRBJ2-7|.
TGTGCCAGCAGCCCCGGGTGGGCGAACTCCTACGAGCAGTACTTC
CASSPGWANSYEQYF
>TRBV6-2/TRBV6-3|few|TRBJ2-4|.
TGTGCCAGCAGTTCGGACGAGAAAAACATTCAGTACTTC
CASSSDEKNIQYF
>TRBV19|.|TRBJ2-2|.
TGTGCCAGTACTACAGGGCCGAACACCGGGGAGCTGTTTTTT
CASTTGPNTGELFF
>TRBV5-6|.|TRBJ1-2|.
TGTGCCAGCAGCGGCGCGGTTTCTAACTATGGCTACACCTTC
CASSGAVSNYGYTF